The clone carrying this T cell receptor (beta chain) occurred once. The data stem from a study of T cell changes during pregnancy in multiple sclerosis. This CDR3 region has 15 residues. After removal of 3 bases from V and 4 bases from J, the junction contained 5 bases not matched to a gene. Germline values: CDR1 GTSNPN, CDR2 SVGIG (reference sequence). Repertoires were generated with immunoSEQ multiplex PCR, while TCRdb's copy carries only in-frame clones and drops some. In the table there are tens of thousands of clones, around nine tenths of which are singletons. This clonotype originated in a female donor in good health, enrolled as a control in a pregnancy study. The sample in question was CD4+ T cells from peripheral blood mononuclear cells, obtained in the first trimester of pregnancy. The rearrangement links TRBV30 to TRBJ2-1; 11 nucleotides line up with TRBD2. CDR3 in amino acids: CAWSAGTSGYNEQFF. CDR3 DNA: TGTGCCTGGAGCGCCGGGACTAGCGGATACAATGAGCAGTTCTTC.